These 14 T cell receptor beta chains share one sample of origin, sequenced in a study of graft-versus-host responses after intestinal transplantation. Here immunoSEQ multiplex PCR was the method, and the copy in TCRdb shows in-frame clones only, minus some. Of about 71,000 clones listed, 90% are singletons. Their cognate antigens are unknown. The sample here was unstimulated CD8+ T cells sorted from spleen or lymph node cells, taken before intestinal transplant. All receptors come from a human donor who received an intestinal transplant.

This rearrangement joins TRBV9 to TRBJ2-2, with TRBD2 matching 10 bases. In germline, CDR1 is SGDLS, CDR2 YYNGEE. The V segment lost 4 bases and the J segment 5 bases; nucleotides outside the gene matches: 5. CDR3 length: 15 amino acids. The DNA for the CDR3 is TGTGCCAGCAGCCCATGGACTAGCGGTACCGGGGAGCTGTTTTTT. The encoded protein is CASSPWTSGTGELFF.

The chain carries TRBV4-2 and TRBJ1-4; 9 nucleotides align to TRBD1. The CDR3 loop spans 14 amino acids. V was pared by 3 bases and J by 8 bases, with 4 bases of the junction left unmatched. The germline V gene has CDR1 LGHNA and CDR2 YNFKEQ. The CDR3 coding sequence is TGTGCCAGCAGCCAGGGACAGGGAATGGAAAAACTGTTTTTT. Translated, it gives CASSQGQGMEKLFF.

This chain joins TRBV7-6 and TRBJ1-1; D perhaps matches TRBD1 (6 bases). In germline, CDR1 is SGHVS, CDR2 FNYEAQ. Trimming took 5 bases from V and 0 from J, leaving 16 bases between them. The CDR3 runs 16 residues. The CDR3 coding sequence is TGTGCCAGCAGCCCCCGGACAGACCTCATGAACACTGAAGCTTTCTTT. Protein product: CASSPRTDLMNTEAFF.

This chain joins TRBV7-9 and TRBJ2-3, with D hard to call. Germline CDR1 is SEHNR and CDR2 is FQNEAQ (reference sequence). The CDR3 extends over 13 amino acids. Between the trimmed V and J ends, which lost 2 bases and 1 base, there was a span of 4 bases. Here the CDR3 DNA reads TGTGCCAGCAGCTTACCAGGCACAGATACGCAGTATTTT. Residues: CASSLPGTDTQYF.

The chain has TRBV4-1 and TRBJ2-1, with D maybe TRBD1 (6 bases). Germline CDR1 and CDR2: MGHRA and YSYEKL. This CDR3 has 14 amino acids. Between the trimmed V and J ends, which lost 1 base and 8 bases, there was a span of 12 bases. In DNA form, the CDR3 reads TGCGCCAGCAGCCAAGCAGGGGCCCTGGATGAGCAGTTCTTC. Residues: CASSQAGALDEQFF.

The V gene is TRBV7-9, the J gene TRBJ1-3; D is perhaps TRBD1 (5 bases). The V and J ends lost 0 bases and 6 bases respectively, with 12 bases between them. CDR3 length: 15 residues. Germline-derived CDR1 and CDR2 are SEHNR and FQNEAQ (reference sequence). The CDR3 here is CASSLAPGGENTIYF. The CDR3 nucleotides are TGTGCCAGCAGCTTAGCGCCTGGAGGGGAAAACACCATATATTTT.

In nucleotides, the CDR3 is TGTGCCAGCAGCGTAGCGGGGGACCGCACAGATACGCAGTATTTT. This translates into CASSVAGDRTDTQYF. This chain connects TRBV9 to TRBJ2-3; maybe TRBD2 (6 bases). Germline V gives CDR1 SGDLS, CDR2 YYNGEE. V shed 0 bases and J shed 1 base, with 9 bases lying between them. The CDR3 sequence is 15 residues long.

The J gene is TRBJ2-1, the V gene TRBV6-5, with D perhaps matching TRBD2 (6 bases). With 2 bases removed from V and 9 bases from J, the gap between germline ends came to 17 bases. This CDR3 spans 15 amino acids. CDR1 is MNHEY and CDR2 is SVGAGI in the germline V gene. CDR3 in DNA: TGTGCCAGCAGTTACACCGGGGGATACTGGGGTGAGCAGTTCTTC. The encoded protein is CASSYTGGYWGEQFF.

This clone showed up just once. This CDR3 is CASSSVQGPYEQYF. The CDR3 coding sequence is TGTGCCAGCAGTTCTGTCCAGGGTCCCTACGAGCAGTACTTC. The V and J genes are TRBV6-6 and TRBJ2-7, with a weak D call TRBD1 (5 bases). The CDR3 spans 14 residues. The V gene lost 4 bases and the J gene lost 2 bases, with 12 bases spanning the gap. The germline V gene encodes CDR1 MNHNY and CDR2 SVGAGI (reference sequence).

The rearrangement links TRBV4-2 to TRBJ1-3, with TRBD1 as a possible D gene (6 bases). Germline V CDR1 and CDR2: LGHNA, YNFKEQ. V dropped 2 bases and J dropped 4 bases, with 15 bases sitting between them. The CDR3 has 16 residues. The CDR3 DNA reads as TGTGCCAGCAGCCAAACGACAGGTTTGGAAGGAAACACCATATATTTT. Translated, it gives CASSQTTGLEGNTIYF.

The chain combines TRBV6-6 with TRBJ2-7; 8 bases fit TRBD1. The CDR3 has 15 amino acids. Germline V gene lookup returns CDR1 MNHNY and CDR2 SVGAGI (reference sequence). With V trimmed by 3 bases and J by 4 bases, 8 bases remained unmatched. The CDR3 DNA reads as TGTGCCAGCAGTTATGGGGCAGGGGGCTGGTACGAGCAGTACTTC. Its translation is CASSYGAGGWYEQYF.

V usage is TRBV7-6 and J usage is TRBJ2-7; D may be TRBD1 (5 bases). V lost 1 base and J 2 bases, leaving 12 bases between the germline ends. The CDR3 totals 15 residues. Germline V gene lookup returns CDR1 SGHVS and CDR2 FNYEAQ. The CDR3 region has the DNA TGTGCCAGCAGCTTAGAGGTCGGACAAACCTACGAGCAGTACTTC. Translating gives CASSLEVGQTYEQYF.

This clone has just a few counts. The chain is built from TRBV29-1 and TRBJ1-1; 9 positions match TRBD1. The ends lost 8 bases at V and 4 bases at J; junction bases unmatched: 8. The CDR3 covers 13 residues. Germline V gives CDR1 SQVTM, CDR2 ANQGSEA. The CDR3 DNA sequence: TGCAGCACTACAGGGGGCGCGTCCACTGAAGCTTTCTTT. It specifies CSTTGGASTEAFF.

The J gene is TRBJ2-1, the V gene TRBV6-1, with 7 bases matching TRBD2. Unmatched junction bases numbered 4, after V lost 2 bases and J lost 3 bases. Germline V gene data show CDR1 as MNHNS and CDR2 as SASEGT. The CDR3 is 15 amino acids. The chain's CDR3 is CASSESSGGYNEQFF. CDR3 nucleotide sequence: TGTGCCAGCAGTGAATCTAGCGGTGGCTACAATGAGCAGTTCTTC.